This TCR beta chain was sequenced for a study of T cells in Graves' hyperthyroidism and ophthalmopathy. Regions amplified from RNA transcripts were the TCR beta CDR3 regions. HTBI primers were used for first-round RT-PCR of the TCR CDR3. From the multiplex PCR reads, TCRdb called clonotypes with MiXCR, one entry per CDR3 protein. The data show 390,000 or so distinct CDR3 sequences, 14% to 15% seen once. In germline, CDR1 is MGHRA, CDR2 YSYEKL. The CDR3 spans 17 residues. V was clipped by 1 base and J by 3 bases; unmatched bases: 9. This clonotype was seen a handful of times. The specimen was blood. The source of this sequence is a man aged 18 to 30 with Graves' ophthalmopathy. The rearrangement uses TRBV4-1 and TRBJ2-5; 9 nucleotides agree with TRBD2. This CDR3 reads CASSQGLGVAGEETQYF. CDR3 DNA: TGCGCCAGCAGCCAAGGGTTGGGGGTAGCGGGGGAAGAGACCCAGTACTTC.